This TCR beta chain was captured in a study of T cells in Graves' hyperthyroidism and ophthalmopathy. As for the study in general: Once the initial diagnosis was made, peripheral blood was obtained before any treatment.

The V gene lost 3 bases and the J gene lost 4 bases, with 10 bases spanning the gap. This CDR3 has 13 amino acids. CDR1 and CDR2 (germline): SNHLY, FYNNEI. Researchers took RNA transcripts and amplified the TCR beta CDR3 regions from them. The HTBI primer set was used in a first-round RT-PCR of the TCR CDR3. TCRdb re-called the multiplex PCR reads with MiXCR, one entry per CDR3 protein. Here the sample spans 550,000 to 800,000 distinct CDR3 sequences, approximately 16% being singletons. Many counts were recorded for this clonotype. The chain recombines TRBV2 with TRBJ2-7; D gene unclear. The source is a man aged 18 to 35 with Graves' hyperthyroidism. The sample comprised blood. The CDR3 reads CASSDGPGYEQYF. As DNA, the CDR3 is TGTGCCAGCAGTGATGGACCAGGTTACGAGCAGTACTTC.